This paragraph covers one TCR beta chain sequence. The data belong to a study of T cell responses to AZD1222 COVID-19 vaccine. Generated by immunoSEQ multiplex PCR, the TCRdb table keeps only in-frame clones and is missing some. The data contain roughly 150,000 clones, over 80% of them singletons. Germline CDR1 MDHEN, CDR2 SYDVKM. This CDR3 is 16 amino acids long. Trimming pared 4 bases from V and 1 base from J, leaving 16 bases between. The clonotype comes from an adult who received the AZD1222 COVID-19 vaccine. The chain couples TRBV28 to TRBJ1-1; D possibly corresponds to TRBD1 (6 bases). The source material was peripheral blood, sampled 28 days after the second AZD1222 dose. The CDR3 region has the DNA TGTGCCAGCAGTTCTCGTTCTACAGGGCGGAACACTGAAGCTTTCTTT. It specifies CASSSRSTGRNTEAFF. Supplemented by reference TRBV28 and TRBJ1-1, the full variable domain reads DVKVTQSSRYLVKRTGEKVFLECVQDMDHENMFWYRQDPGLGLRLIYFSYDVKMKEKGDIPEGYSVSREKKERFSLILESASTNQTSMYLCASSSRSTGRNTEAFFGQGTRLTVV.